Listed here are 28 T cell receptor beta chains from one sample, sequenced in a study of radiotherapy plus CTLA-4 blockade in lung cancer. Here immunoSEQ multiplex PCR was the method, and the copy in TCRdb shows in-frame clones only, minus some. The top ten clones hold 9.8% of a sample with 40,000 or so clones, about 74% of them seen once. This sample comprised peripheral blood, obtained from a patient treated with radiotherapy plus ipilimumab. Receptors were obtained from a human donor with non-small cell lung cancer who had stable disease on radiotherapy plus ipilimumab.

The J gene is TRBJ2-5, the V gene TRBV6-5, with 8 bases identical to TRBD2. The CDR3 loop spans 13 amino acids. Germline lookup yields CDR1 MNHEY and CDR2 SVGAGI. Losses at the gene ends were 5 bases for V and 2 bases for J; bases not matched to a gene: 1. CDR3 sequence reads: CASSGTRQETQYF. CDR3 coding DNA: TGTGCCAGCAGTGGGACTAGACAAGAGACCCAGTACTTC.

By sample fraction, this clone is medium-sized. The gene calls are TRBV5-6 and TRBJ1-4; D is possibly TRBD1 (5 bases). Germline V lookup: CDR1 SGHDT, CDR2 YYEEEE. Trimming left V 4 bases short and J 9 bases short, with 10 bases between. The CDR3 is 12 residues long. This CDR3 reads CASSRDSQKLFF. CDR3 in DNA: TGTGCCAGCAGCCGGGACTCCCAAAAACTGTTTTTT.

CDR3 protein: CASSLAIGANQPQHF. For the CDR3, the DNA is TGTGCCAGCAGCTTAGCTATCGGTGCTAATCAGCCCCAGCATTTT. This sequence joins TRBV7-6 and TRBJ1-5; D is uncertain. V was pared by 0 bases and J by 4 bases, with 10 bases between. This CDR3 is 15 amino acids long. Germline V CDR1 and CDR2: SGHVS, FNYEAQ.

CDR3 DNA sequence: TGTGCCAGCAGTGAACTTGGCACCAATGAGCAGTTCTTC. Protein product: CASSELGTNEQFF. The chain uses TRBV2 and TRBJ2-1; D remains unclear. CDR1 is SNHLY, CDR2 FYNNEI, per germline. The CDR3 loop spans 13 amino acids. V was cut by 2 bases and J by 6 bases, with 8 bases left in between.

CDR3 amino acids: CASSLGGQGAYGYTF. CDR3 in DNA: TGTGCCAGCAGCTTAGGTGGGCAGGGGGCCTATGGCTACACCTTC. The chain carries TRBV7-2 and TRBJ1-2; TRBD1 matches at 8 bases. The CDR3 is 15 amino acids. J was trimmed by 4 bases and V by 1 base; bases with no gene match: 5. In germline, CDR1 is SGHTA, CDR2 FQGNSA.

The chain uses TRBV12-5 and TRBJ1-4; D unclear. Trimming took 1 base from V and 8 from J, leaving 8 bases between them. Per germline, CDR1 LGHNT and CDR2 FRNRAP. The CDR3 spans 13 residues. The CDR3 coding sequence is TGTGCTAGTGGTTTGGCGAATGGCGAAAAACTGTTTTTT. Translation gives CASGLANGEKLFF.

V is TRBV7-9 and J is TRBJ1-4, with D uncertain. Per the germline V gene, CDR1 is SEHNR and CDR2 is FQNEAQ (reference sequence). With 1 base removed from V and 10 bases from J, the gap between germline ends came to 16 bases. This CDR3 spans 15 amino acids. CDR3 sequence (DNA): TGTGCCAGCAGCTTAGGCGCCGGGAGACTCGGAAAACTGTTTTTT. It is translated as CASSLGAGRLGKLFF.

The chain has TRBV9 and TRBJ2-5; D may be TRBD1 (5 bases). This CDR3 region has 14 residues. Germline CDR1 SGDLS, CDR2 YYNGEE. V dropped 0 bases and J dropped 0 bases, with 6 bases sitting between them. The CDR3 coding sequence is TGTGCCAGCAGCGTAGGGACACACCAAGAGACCCAGTACTTC. Amino acids: CASSVGTHQETQYF.

The chain couples TRBV7-6 to TRBJ2-7, with 7 positions matching TRBD2. With 6 bases clipped from V and 5 bases from J, the junction kept 10 bases outside the gene matches. Germline V lookup: CDR1 SGHVS, CDR2 FNYEAQ. This CDR3 is 14 amino acids long. CDR3 in DNA: TGTGCCAGCAGACCGGGGGGAGCTGCCAACGAGCAGTACTTC. It encodes CASRPGGAANEQYF.

This chain uses TRBV5-1 with TRBJ1-1, with unresolved D. There are 13 residues in the CDR3. Germline CDR1 is SGHRS and CDR2 is YFSETQ. Trimming took off 0 bases at V and 7 bases at J, with 10 bases between the two ends. CDR3 in amino acids: CASSLVGRDEAFF. CDR3 in DNA: TGCGCCAGCAGCTTGGTGGGCAGAGATGAAGCTTTCTTT.

This clone was counted at least ten times. The rearrangement joins TRBV27 to TRBJ1-2; 8 bases agree with TRBD1. V gave up 2 bases and J gave up 4 bases; unmatched junction bases: 0. The CDR3 runs to 13 residues. From germline, CDR1 is MNHEY and CDR2 SMNVEV (reference sequence). In DNA, the CDR3 is TGTGCCAGCAGTTTAACAGGGGGCTATGGCTACACCTTC. It translates to CASSLTGGYGYTF.

V gene TRBV19 combines with J gene TRBJ1-5, with 7 positions matching TRBD1. The CDR3 totals 15 residues. Trimming removed 3 bases from V and 4 bases from J; junction bases left unmatched: 6. Germline CDR1 and CDR2: LNHDA and SQIVND (reference sequence). CDR3 sequence reads: CASSIVVTGNQPQHF. The CDR3 nucleotides are TGTGCCAGTAGTATCGTCGTGACAGGGAATCAGCCCCAGCATTTT.

This chain links TRBV9 with TRBJ1-2, with 7 bases aligning to TRBD1. This CDR3 has 15 amino acids. Looked up from germline, CDR1 is SGDLS and CDR2 is YYNGEE. J was trimmed by 3 bases and V by 5 bases; bases with no gene match: 10. CDR3 sequence: CASSPGTAADYGYTF. CDR3 coding DNA: TGTGCCAGCAGTCCCGGGACAGCCGCAGACTATGGCTACACCTTC.

The J gene is TRBJ2-6, the V gene TRBV18; D is unclear. Trimming shortened V by 5 bases and J by 0 bases, and 17 bases separated the two germline ends. Germline V CDR1 and CDR2: KGHSH, LQKENI. CDR3 length: 18 residues. CDR3 DNA sequence: TGTGCCAGCTCAAAACAACCTATACAGCTCTCTGGGGCCAACGTCCTGACTTTC. Its translation: CASSKQPIQLSGANVLTF. Filled out from reference TRBV18 and TRBJ2-6, the complete variable domain reads NAGVMQNPRHLVRRRGQEARLRCSPMKGHSHVYWYRQLPEEGLKFMVYLQKENIIDESGMPKERFSAEFPKEGPSILRIQQVVRGDSAAYFCASSKQPIQLSGANVLTFGAGSRLTVL.

The V call is TRBV19, the J call TRBJ2-7; D might be TRBD1 (6 bases). This CDR3 is built from 13 residues. V gave up 6 bases and J gave up 5 bases, with 14 bases separating them. Per the germline V gene, CDR1 is LNHDA and CDR2 is SQIVND (reference sequence). The CDR3 bases are TGTGCCAGTAGCCCCAGGGGCTACCACGAGCAGTACTTC. The encoded protein is CASSPRGYHEQYF.

The CDR3 region has the DNA TGCGCCAGCAGCTTTCGAGGTAGCGGGACCTCGCAAGAGACCCAGTACTTC. It codes for CASSFRGSGTSQETQYF. The chain links TRBV5-1 to TRBJ2-5; TRBD2 agrees at 8 bases. This CDR3 contains 17 residues. V gave up 2 bases and J gave up 2 bases; unmatched junction bases: 11. The V gene's germline CDR1 is SGHRS and CDR2 YFSETQ.

This clone has a single count. V gene TRBV7-6 combines with J gene TRBJ2-2; D is uncertain. Germline V gene lookup returns CDR1 SGHVS and CDR2 FNYEAQ. The CDR3 extends over 13 amino acids. The V end was cut by 2 bases, the J end by 5 bases, with 6 bases between. CDR3 DNA: TGTGCCAGCAGCTTATTAGTGACCGGGGAGCTGTTTTTT. Protein sequence: CASSLLVTGELFF.

This chain links TRBV7-2 with TRBJ1-1; maybe TRBD1 (6 bases). Germline CDR1 SGHTA, CDR2 FQGNSA. V was cut by 5 bases and J by 5 bases, with 15 bases left in between. CDR3 length: 14 residues. CDR3 amino acids: CASSPTGRVTEAFF. CDR3 coding DNA: TGTGCCAGCAGCCCAACAGGGCGAGTTACTGAAGCTTTCTTT.

This chain connects TRBV2 to TRBJ2-3, with D possibly matching TRBD2 (7 bases). Trimming pared 2 bases from V and 4 bases from J, leaving 13 bases between. CDR3 length: 15 residues. Germline CDR1 SNHLY, CDR2 FYNNEI. CDR3 nucleotide sequence: TGTGCCAGCAGTGAATCGCGGGGGCGGGCAGATACGCAGTATTTT. Its protein is CASSESRGRADTQYF. Complete variable domain (other parts from reference TRBV2 and TRBJ2-3): EPEVTQTPSHQVTQMGQEVILRCVPISNHLYFYWYRQILGQKVEFLVSFYNNEISEKSEIFDDQFSVERPDGSNFTLKIRSTKLEDSAMYFCASSESRGRADTQYFGPGTRLTVL.

The chain links TRBV7-6 to TRBJ2-7, with a tentative D call TRBD2 (6 bases). The CDR3 runs to 13 residues. Trimming removed 5 bases from V and 7 bases from J, with 15 bases in between. CDR1 SGHVS and CDR2 FNYEAQ come from the germline V gene. The CDR3 nucleotides are TGTGCCAGCAGCCCCATCGGGGGTAGGGAGCAGTACTTC. Translating gives CASSPIGGREQYF.

The chain links TRBV2 to TRBJ1-1; tentative D call: TRBD1 (5 bases). Germline V gives CDR1 SNHLY, CDR2 FYNNEI. This CDR3 is built from 13 residues. V lost 6 bases, J lost 4 bases, and 12 bases lay in between. The CDR3 spells CASRQAGVTEAFF. The CDR3 region has the DNA TGTGCCAGCAGGCAGGCGGGGGTCACTGAAGCTTTCTTT.

The chain employs TRBV6-1 and TRBJ2-3; TRBD1 matches 10 bases. The CDR3 is 16 residues long. Germline V gene lookup returns CDR1 MNHNS and CDR2 SASEGT. Unmatched junction bases numbered 6, after V lost 4 bases and J lost 2 bases. CDR3 DNA sequence: TGTGCCAGCAGTGTCTGGGGACAGGGGCTCACAGATACGCAGTATTTT. Residues: CASSVWGQGLTDTQYF.

In this sample, this clone is medium-sized. V is TRBV7-9 and J is TRBJ1-2, with D possibly TRBD1 on 5 matching bases. The CDR3 runs 15 residues. Trimming pared 7 bases from V and 4 bases from J, leaving 19 bases between. CDR1 SEHNR and CDR2 FQNEAQ come from the germline V gene (reference sequence). CDR3 in amino acids: CASTSLQGPGYGYTF. The CDR3 bases are TGTGCCAGCACCTCCCTCCAGGGTCCGGGCTATGGCTACACCTTC. Using reference TRBV7-9 and TRBJ1-2 for the parts outside the CDR3, the full variable domain is DTGVSQNPRHKITKRGQNVTFRCDPISEHNRLYWYRQTLGQGPEFLTYFQNEAQLEKSRLLSDRFSAERPKGSFSTLEIQRTEQGDSAMYLCASTSLQGPGYGYTFGSGTRLTVV.

The chain carries TRBV7-9 and TRBJ2-1; TRBD2 matches at 11 bases. Trimming took 8 bases from V and 8 from J; bases not matched to a gene: 14. Germline V gene sequence: CDR1 SEHNR, CDR2 FQNEAQ (reference sequence). The CDR3 is made up of 16 amino acids. In DNA, the CDR3 is TGTGCCAGCGCCGTCCCAACTAGCGGGGGCACCTATGAGCAGTTCTTC. Amino acid sequence: CASAVPTSGGTYEQFF.

The chain carries TRBV9 and TRBJ2-3; 10 bases align to TRBD2. V lost 2 bases, J lost 6 bases, and 6 bases stayed unmatched. CDR3 length: 15 amino acids. Germline V gene data show CDR1 as SGDLS and CDR2 as YYNGEE. As DNA, the CDR3 is TGTGCCAGCAGCGTGGTCAGCGGGGGGGCCGATACGCAGTATTTT. It is translated as CASSVVSGGADTQYF.

CDR3: CASSFRGGRGSPLHF. The CDR3 nucleotides read TGTGCCAGCAGTTTCCGGGGAGGGAGAGGTTCACCCCTCCACTTT. V is TRBV6-5 and J is TRBJ1-6; D unclear. The CDR3 contains 15 residues. V was pared by 4 bases and J by 9 bases, with 16 bases between. The germline CDR1 and CDR2 sequences are MNHEY and SVGAGI.

The chain uses TRBV11-2 and TRBJ1-6; 7 positions agree with TRBD1. The CDR3 has 15 amino acids. Looked up from germline, CDR1 is SGHAT and CDR2 is FQNNGV. V trimming: 5 bases; J trimming: 10 bases; junction bases outside the gene matches: 11. The CDR3 here is CASSLAGTVASPLHF. As DNA, the CDR3 is TGTGCCAGCAGCCTCGCCGGGACAGTGGCCTCACCCCTCCACTTT.

The chain combines TRBV7-9 with TRBJ1-4; perhaps TRBD1 as D (5 bases). Trimming left V 7 bases short and J 7 bases short, with 19 bases between. The CDR3 is 15 amino acids. Germline V CDR1 and CDR2: SEHNR, FQNEAQ (reference sequence). The CDR3 DNA sequence: TGTGCCAGCACCCAGGGAGGACTACTGGGTGAAAAACTGTTTTTT. Its translation: CASTQGGLLGEKLFF.